This record covers a single T cell receptor (beta chain). The antigen remains undetermined. Trimming cost V 6 bases and J 1 base, with 22 bases left between them. Germline-derived CDR1 and CDR2 are GTSNPN and SVGIG (reference sequence). This CDR3 has 16 residues. With 60 Vbeta and 13 Jbeta primers, the PCR was carried out. Sequenced by immunoSEQ multiplex PCR; TCRdb stores in-frame clones only, minus some. This repertoire shows roughly 180,000 clones, roughly 77% found once; its top ten account for around 8%. The sample comes from a study of cytomegalovirus exposure and HLA in healthy donors. Study-wide results and caveats: In an earlier analysis, in 620 or so donors, most V segments appeared productive either ~90% or ~30% of the time.

The source of this sequence is a woman aged 35 to 49 in good health and CMV-seropositive. The sample comprised PBMCs. The chain has TRBV30 and TRBJ2-7; a weak D match, TRBD2 (7 bases). Written as DNA, the CDR3 is TGTGCCTGCCGGGGGGCGGGCGGGATGAGTTCCTACGAGCAGTACTTC. This encodes CACRGAGGMSSYEQYF.